A single sample is the source of the 19 T cell receptor beta chains below, sequenced in a study of blood T cell repertoires in COVID-19. The data were produced by immunoSEQ multiplex PCR, yet TCRdb's version contains in-frame clones alone and is incomplete. The data contain about 210,000 clones, about 88% of them singletons. Sequencing was performed on PBMCs or T cells enriched from blood (not recorded which). Source of these receptors: a woman aged 40 to 50 in a cohort exposed to, infected with or recovered from COVID-19 (not recorded which).

The chain employs TRBV28 and TRBJ1-5; D call uncertain. The CDR3 runs 18 residues. Trimming took off 2 bases at V and 1 base at J, with 18 bases between the two ends. CDR1 is MDHEN and CDR2 is SYDVKM in the germline V gene. CDR3 loop: CASSLPLLRKRSNQPQHF. The CDR3 nucleotides read TGTGCCAGCAGTTTACCCCTGTTGAGAAAGCGGAGCAATCAGCCCCAGCATTTT.

The rearrangement links TRBV7-9 to TRBJ2-1; 8 positions agree with TRBD1. CDR3 length: 13 amino acids. CDR1 and CDR2 (germline): SEHNR, FQNEAQ (reference sequence). Trimming cost V 4 bases and J 10 bases; bases outside gene matches: 6. The CDR3 region is CASSWTGHREQFF. The CDR3 DNA sequence: TGTGCCAGCAGCTGGACAGGGCACAGGGAGCAGTTCTTC.

The chain employs TRBV20-1 and TRBJ1-5; possible D gene TRBD1, 5 bases. Trimming cost V 3 bases and J 4 bases, with 10 bases left between them. CDR3 length: 13 amino acids. Looked up from germline, CDR1 is DFQATT and CDR2 is SNEGSKA (reference sequence). This chain's CDR3 is CSASRRGNQPQHF. In DNA, the CDR3 is TGCAGTGCTAGTCGTAGGGGTAATCAGCCCCAGCATTTT.

The chain carries TRBV27 and TRBJ2-1, with a possible D match to TRBD2 (6 bases). Looked up from germline, CDR1 is MNHEY and CDR2 is SMNVEV (reference sequence). This CDR3 is 14 amino acids long. V gave up 6 bases and J gave up 8 bases, with 17 bases separating them. CDR3 nucleotides: TGTGCCAGCAGCCTTGTCTTAGGGGAGGATGAGCAGTTCTTC. Its protein is CASSLVLGEDEQFF.

The V and J genes are TRBV11-2 and TRBJ1-2; possible D gene TRBD1, 5 bases. Germline V gene data show CDR1 as SGHAT and CDR2 as FQNNGV. The ends were cut back, 0 bases at V and 2 bases at J, with 10 bases in the middle. The CDR3 spans 15 residues. The CDR3 spells CASSLEWGVNYGYTF. The DNA for the CDR3 is TGTGCCAGCAGCTTAGAATGGGGCGTAAACTATGGCTACACCTTC.

V and J are TRBV7-2 and TRBJ2-2, with 8 nucleotides matching TRBD2. V dropped 5 bases and J dropped 0; count of bases not matched to a gene: 11. CDR1 and CDR2 (germline): SGHTA, FQGNSA. This CDR3 comprises 18 residues. The CDR3 here is CASSEDAGRAANTGELFF. The DNA of the CDR3 is TGTGCCAGCAGCGAAGATGCCGGGAGGGCCGCGAACACCGGGGAGCTGTTTTTT.

V usage is TRBV4-1 and J usage is TRBJ2-7; TRBD2 is a possible D gene (6 bases). The CDR3 is 14 amino acids. Trimming pared 4 bases from V and 6 bases from J, leaving 16 bases between. CDR1 is MGHRA and CDR2 is YSYEKL in the germline V gene. The CDR3 DNA is TGCGCCAGCAGCCTAACGGGCGGGGCAGTCGAGCAGTACTTC. Protein product: CASSLTGGAVEQYF.

In regard to this clone: Mismatch with germline at one junction end may stem from a read error. The chain joins TRBV4-1 to TRBJ1-4; 10 nucleotides agree with TRBD1. The CDR3 spans 14 residues. Germline loops: CDR1 MGHRA, CDR2 YSYEKL. The CDR3 DNA is TGCGCCAGCAGTCAGCCGGGACAGGGGACACGGAAAGCCTTC. Its translation: CASSQPGQGTRKAF.

The chain has TRBV11-3 and TRBJ2-7; tentatively, D is TRBD2 (6 bases). CDR3 length: 15 amino acids. The germline V gene has CDR1 SGHNT and CDR2 YENEEA. V was pared by 3 bases and J by 2 bases, with 14 bases between. The CDR3 loop reads CASSLFGDSTYEQYF. The DNA of the CDR3 is TGTGCCAGCAGCTTGTTTGGGGACTCCACCTACGAGCAGTACTTC.

The chain links TRBV7-7 to TRBJ1-3; TRBD1 matches at 8 bases. This CDR3 region has 16 residues. The junction had 11 bases not matched to a gene; V was cut back by 5 bases and J by 5 bases. The germline CDR1 and CDR2 sequences are SSHAT and FNYEAQ (reference sequence). For the CDR3, the DNA is TGTGCCAGCAGCCCCCTCGGGGCAGGGGGCAGAAACACCATATATTTT. Residues: CASSPLGAGGRNTIYF.

The chain carries TRBV14 and TRBJ2-2; possibly TRBD1 for D (5 bases). V dropped 6 bases and J dropped 1 base, with 15 bases sitting between them. CDR3 size: 16 residues. Germline CDR1 is SGHDN and CDR2 is FVKESK. CDR3 DNA: TGTGCCAGCAGGTCAAGCAGGGCTTTGAACACCGGGGAGCTGTTTTTT. It translates to CASRSSRALNTGELFF.

The chain uses TRBV7-2 and TRBJ2-7; maybe TRBD2 (6 bases). V dropped 5 bases and J dropped 3 bases, with 17 bases sitting between them. Germline CDR1 is SGHTA and CDR2 is FQGNSA. The CDR3 sequence is 15 residues long. The CDR3 nucleotides are TGTGCCAGCAGCAGCGGCGGGGACTTACACTACGAGCAGTACTTC. This sequence encodes CASSSGGDLHYEQYF.

The rearrangement joins TRBV19 to TRBJ1-1; D is possibly TRBD1 (5 bases). Trimming stripped 1 base from V and 4 bases from J, with 16 bases between. The CDR3 length is 16 residues. The germline V gene encodes CDR1 LNHDA and CDR2 SQIVND (reference sequence). The CDR3 region is CASSIAGRGLVTEAFF. The CDR3, as DNA: TGTGCCAGTAGTATAGCAGGGAGGGGATTGGTCACTGAAGCTTTCTTT.

This chain links TRBV25-1 with TRBJ1-6, with TRBD1 identical over 7 bases. The V and J ends lost 8 bases and 5 bases, in that order; junction bases with no gene match: 3. The CDR3 runs 13 residues. CDR1 is MGHDK and CDR2 is SYGVNS in the germline V gene. The CDR3 sequence is CASGGQDNSPLHF. The CDR3 nucleotides are TGTGCCAGCGGCGGACAGGATAATTCACCCCTCCACTTT. The whole variable domain, remainder taken from reference TRBV25-1 and TRBJ1-6, is EADIYQTPRYLVIGTGKKITLECSQTMGHDKMYWYQQDPGMELHLIHYSYGVNSTEKGDLSSESTVSRIRTEHFPLTLESARPSHTSQYLCASGGQDNSPLHFGNGTRLTVT.

This chain links TRBV6-5 with TRBJ2-2; TRBD2 matches 7 bases. This CDR3 contains 16 residues. The V gene end was trimmed by 4 bases and the J gene end by 4 bases; junction bases not matched to a gene: 9. Germline lookup yields CDR1 MNHEY and CDR2 SVGAGI. DNA of the CDR3: TGTGCCAGCAGTTTAATCGGGGGGATGGGCACCGGGGAGCTGTTTTTT. This codes for CASSLIGGMGTGELFF.

V and J are TRBV5-4 and TRBJ1-1; D is unclear. Germline CDR1 SGHNT, CDR2 YYREEE (reference sequence). V was pared by 3 bases and J by 5 bases, with 11 bases between. This CDR3 is 13 amino acids long. The CDR3 region is CASSSHGWTEAFF. The DNA of the CDR3 is TGTGCCAGCAGCTCTCACGGTTGGACTGAAGCTTTCTTT.

CDR3 region: CASSLNENEAFF. The CDR3 DNA is TGTGCCAGCAGCTTGAATGAGAATGAAGCTTTCTTT. The genes are TRBV7-9 and TRBJ1-1; no reliable D call. CDR3 length: 12 residues. CDR1 is SEHNR and CDR2 is FQNEAQ in the germline V gene (reference sequence). V lost 3 bases and J 7 bases, leaving 9 bases between the germline ends. The whole variable domain, remainder taken from reference TRBV7-9 and TRBJ1-1, is DTGVSQNPRHKITKRGQNVTFRCDPISEHNRLYWYRQTLGQGPEFLTYFQNEAQLEKSRLLSDRFSAERPKGSFSTLEIQRTEQGDSAMYLCASSLNENEAFFGQGTRLTVV.

A single count supports this clone. This chain uses TRBV7-2 with TRBJ1-2, with 8 bases aligning to TRBD1. V was clipped by 0 bases and J by 7 bases; unmatched bases: 4. The CDR3 is made up of 14 amino acids. Per germline, CDR1 SGHTA and CDR2 FQGNSA. The CDR3 DNA is TGTGCCAGCAGCTTAGCCCAGGGGGCTCTTGGCTACACCTTC. This gives the protein CASSLAQGALGYTF.

The CDR3 reads CASSQVSQGVYEQYF. The CDR3 DNA sequence: TGTGCCAGCAGCCAAGTGAGTCAGGGGGTCTACGAGCAGTACTTC. J is TRBJ2-7 and V is TRBV4-2; TRBD1 agrees at 7 bases. Germline CDR1 reads LGHNA; CDR2 reads YNFKEQ. V trimming: 1 base; J trimming: 3 bases; junction bases outside the gene matches: 6. CDR3 length: 15 residues.